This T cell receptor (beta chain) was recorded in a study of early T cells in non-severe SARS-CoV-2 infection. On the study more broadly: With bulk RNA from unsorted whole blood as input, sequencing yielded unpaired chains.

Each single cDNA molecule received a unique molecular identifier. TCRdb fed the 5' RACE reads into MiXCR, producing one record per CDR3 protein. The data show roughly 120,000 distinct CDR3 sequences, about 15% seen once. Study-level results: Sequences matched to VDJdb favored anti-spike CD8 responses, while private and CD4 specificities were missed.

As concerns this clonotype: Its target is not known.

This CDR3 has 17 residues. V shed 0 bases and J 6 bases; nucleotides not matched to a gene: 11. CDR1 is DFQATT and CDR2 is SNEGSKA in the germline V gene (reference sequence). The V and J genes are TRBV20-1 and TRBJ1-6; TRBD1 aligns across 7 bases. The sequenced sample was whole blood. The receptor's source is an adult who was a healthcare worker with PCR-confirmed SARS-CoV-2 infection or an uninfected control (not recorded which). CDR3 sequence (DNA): TGCAGTGCTAGAGACCTGGTCCAGGGGGTAGGTAATTCACCCCTCCACTTT. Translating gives CSARDLVQGVGNSPLHF.